The 31 T cell receptor beta chains presented below share a single source sample, sequenced in a study of cytomegalovirus exposure and HLA in healthy donors. The PCR used 60 Vbeta and 13 Jbeta primers. Assay: immunoSEQ multiplex PCR; the TCRdb copy retains only in-frame clones and omits some. The sample table includes about 50,000 clones. What was sequenced was PBMCs. Every receptor here comes from a woman younger than 30 in good health and CMV-seronegative.

J is TRBJ1-1 and V is TRBV6-1, with 10 positions matching TRBD1. The CDR3 is 17 amino acids. With 8 bases clipped from V and 5 bases from J, the junction kept 17 bases outside the gene matches. Germline V lookup: CDR1 MNHNS, CDR2 SASEGT. The CDR3 DNA sequence: TGTGCCAGCGGTGGCCGGGACAGGGGATCTGTAGGGACTGAAGCTTTCTTT. It encodes CASGGRDRGSVGTEAFF.

The gene calls are TRBV9 and TRBJ2-1; 8 bases are a match to TRBD2. CDR3 length: 14 residues. J gave up 9 bases and V 0 bases, and 5 bases lay outside the gene matches. Germline V gives CDR1 SGDLS, CDR2 YYNGEE. CDR3 bases: TGTGCCAGCAGCGTAGAGCGGACTAGCCCTGAGCAGTTCTTC. This gives the protein CASSVERTSPEQFF.

The gene calls are TRBV5-6 and TRBJ1-6; D gene ambiguous. The CDR3 runs to 16 residues. Germline CDR1 and CDR2: SGHDT and YYEEEE. V lost 0 bases and J 7 bases, leaving 14 bases between the germline ends. The CDR3 DNA reads TGTGCCAGCAGCTTGGCCGTTGGGCAGACAAATTCACCCCTCCACTTT. It translates to CASSLAVGQTNSPLHF.

CDR3 protein: CATSRFSSTDTQYF. The CDR3 nucleotides read TGTGCCACCAGCAGGTTCTCCAGCACAGATACGCAGTATTTT. This chain links TRBV15 with TRBJ2-3; no reliable D call. V shed 3 bases and J shed 0 bases, with 7 bases lying between them. The CDR3 sequence is 14 residues long. Germline V gives CDR1 LNHNV, CDR2 YYDKDF (reference sequence).

The chain links TRBV6-5 to TRBJ1-2; D gene unclear. The CDR3 runs 14 residues. The germline V gene has CDR1 MNHEY and CDR2 SVGAGI. V lost 2 bases to trimming and J lost 4 bases, with 11 bases between them. CDR3 in amino acids: CASSYAGESYGYTF. In nucleotides, the CDR3 is TGTGCCAGCAGTTACGCCGGGGAGAGCTATGGCTACACCTTC.

The chain links TRBV5-1 to TRBJ2-7, with TRBD2 as a possible D gene (7 bases). Trimming took off 2 bases at V and 5 bases at J, with 8 bases between the two ends. Looked up from germline, CDR1 is SGHRS and CDR2 is YFSETQ. CDR3 length: 12 amino acids. The CDR3 bases are TGCGCCAGCAGCTTAGGGGGGGACGAGCAGTACTTC. Protein: CASSLGGDEQYF.

The DNA for the CDR3 is TGTGCCAGCTCACCATCAGGGGTTGATAATTCACCCCTCCACTTT. Protein product: CASSPSGVDNSPLHF. V and J are TRBV18 and TRBJ1-6; a possible D gene is TRBD1 (6 bases). This CDR3 is built from 15 residues. V lost 2 bases to trimming and J lost 5 bases, with 10 bases between them. Germline V gene lookup returns CDR1 KGHSH and CDR2 LQKENI.

This chain connects TRBV5-4 to TRBJ1-1, with D perhaps matching TRBD1 (6 bases). Trimming cost V 2 bases and J 0 bases, with 8 bases left between them. Germline CDR1 and CDR2: SGHNT and YYREEE (reference sequence). The CDR3 has 14 residues. The DNA of the CDR3 is TGTGCCAGCAGCTTCTGGGGGCTGAACACTGAAGCTTTCTTT. Protein sequence: CASSFWGLNTEAFF.

This chain uses TRBV18 with TRBJ2-4; 8 nucleotides line up with TRBD1. With 7 bases clipped from V and 8 bases from J, the junction kept 10 bases outside the gene matches. The CDR3 loop spans 14 amino acids. Per the germline V gene, CDR1 is KGHSH and CDR2 is LQKENI. The CDR3 loop is CASFEEPGQDIQYF. CDR3 nucleotide sequence: TGTGCCAGCTTCGAGGAACCGGGACAGGACATTCAGTACTTC.

Details on this clone: This same CDR3 is encoded by further DNA sequences in the sample. The chain couples TRBV18 to TRBJ2-3; no clear D gene. The CDR3 extends over 13 amino acids. CDR1 is KGHSH and CDR2 is LQKENI in the germline V gene. V shed 3 bases and J shed 2 bases, with 6 bases lying between them. CDR3 protein: CASSPPSTDTQYF. CDR3 nucleotides: TGTGCCAGCTCACCCCCTTCCACAGATACGCAGTATTTT.

The CDR3 is CASSAGSSGGTDTQYF. CDR3 nucleotides: TGTGCCAGCAGCGCGGGTTCTAGCGGGGGCACAGATACGCAGTATTTT. The V gene is TRBV9, the J gene TRBJ2-3; 9 bases line up with TRBD2. Germline CDR1 reads SGDLS; CDR2 reads YYNGEE. The V segment lost 3 bases and the J segment 1 base; nucleotides outside the gene matches: 6. The CDR3 contains 16 residues.

The CDR3 nucleotides read TGCGCCAGCAGCCAAGTTGAGGGATTTAACTATGGCTACACCTTC. Translated, it gives CASSQVEGFNYGYTF. The chain recombines TRBV4-1 with TRBJ1-2; D is ambiguous. V was pared by 1 base and J by 1 base, with 10 bases between. The CDR3 sequence is 15 residues long. The germline V gene has CDR1 MGHRA and CDR2 YSYEKL.

The chain joins TRBV7-3 to TRBJ2-7; 10 bases align to TRBD1. This CDR3 has 16 residues. V shed 6 bases and J 2 bases; nucleotides not matched to a gene: 10. Looked up from germline, CDR1 is SGHTA and CDR2 is FQGTGA. Here the CDR3 reads CASRDPGTGETYEQYF. For the CDR3, the DNA is TGTGCCAGCAGGGATCCCGGGACAGGGGAGACCTACGAGCAGTACTTC.

The chain couples TRBV21-1 to TRBJ2-7; TRBD2 is taken as the D call from the table, unchecked against the DNA. TRBV21-1 is shown as a pseudogene. The CDR3 loop spans 15 amino acids. CDR3 sequence: CASSNLTSGTYEQYF. The CDR3 coding sequence is TGTGCCAGCAGCAACCTCACTAGCGGGACCTACGAGCAGTACTTC.

The rearrangement joins TRBV29-1 to TRBJ2-7; 8 bases line up with TRBD1. Germline CDR1 and CDR2: SQVTM and ANQGSEA. This CDR3 is 14 amino acids long. The junction had 11 bases not matched to a gene; V was cut back by 7 bases and J by 3 bases. In nucleotides, the CDR3 is TGCAGCGGCCTTTTCCGGGACAGGCACTACGAGCAGTACTTC. It yields the protein CSGLFRDRHYEQYF.

The V gene is TRBV9, the J gene TRBJ2-3; 10 bases match TRBD2. This CDR3 is built from 19 residues. With 4 bases clipped from V and 0 bases from J, the junction kept 14 bases outside the gene matches. Germline V lookup: CDR1 SGDLS, CDR2 YYNGEE. DNA for the CDR3: TGTGCCAGCAGCACACCTAGCGGGGGAAAACAAGGGAGCACAGATACGCAGTATTTT. Encoded protein: CASSTPSGGKQGSTDTQYF.

The gene calls are TRBV7-9 and TRBJ2-1; D possibly corresponds to TRBD2 (5 bases). Trimming pared 1 base from V and 8 bases from J, leaving 12 bases between. The germline V gene encodes CDR1 SEHNR and CDR2 FQNEAQ (reference sequence). This CDR3 spans 14 amino acids. The CDR3 DNA is TGTGCCAGCAGCTTAGGGCTGGGCGGGTATGAGCAGTTCTTC. Its protein product is CASSLGLGGYEQFF.

J is TRBJ1-2 and V is TRBV30; maybe TRBD1 (6 bases). Trimming stripped 8 bases from V and 2 bases from J, with 15 bases between. The CDR3 sequence is 13 residues long. Germline CDR1 GTSNPN, CDR2 SVGIG (reference sequence). CDR3 in DNA: TGTGCCGGCCTAAGGACAGAAAACTATGGCTACACCTTC. Translation: CAGLRTENYGYTF.

The V gene is TRBV6-4, the J gene TRBJ2-2; 7 nucleotides align to TRBD2. Unmatched junction bases numbered 5, after V lost 6 bases and J lost 4 bases. Germline V CDR1 and CDR2: MRHNA, SNTAGT. This CDR3 has 14 residues. Here the CDR3 reads CASRLRTSTGELFF. CDR3 DNA: TGTGCCAGCAGGCTCAGGACTAGCACCGGGGAGCTGTTTTTT.

The genes are TRBV6-4 and TRBJ2-7, with D unresolved. The CDR3 totals 13 residues. Trimming took 8 bases from V and 9 from J, leaving 20 bases between them. The germline CDR1 and CDR2 sequences are MRHNA and SNTAGT. The CDR3 loop reads CASVQAPQFGQYF. The CDR3 coding sequence is TGTGCCAGCGTCCAGGCCCCCCAGTTCGGGCAGTACTTC.

This rearrangement joins TRBV11-2 to TRBJ1-2; D ambiguous. From germline, CDR1 is SGHAT and CDR2 FQNNGV. This CDR3 region has 13 residues. Trimming cost V 6 bases and J 4 bases, with 12 bases left between them. The CDR3 protein is CASSDLRGYGYTF. The CDR3 DNA reads as TGTGCCAGCAGTGACCTCCGGGGCTATGGCTACACCTTC.

V usage is TRBV18 and J usage is TRBJ1-1; possible D gene TRBD1, 6 bases. The CDR3 length is 14 residues. V shed 2 bases and J shed 6 bases, with 13 bases lying between them. Germline V gene sequence: CDR1 KGHSH, CDR2 LQKENI. CDR3 amino acids: CASSPTTGSAEAFF. DNA of the CDR3: TGTGCCAGCTCACCAACTACAGGGAGCGCTGAAGCTTTCTTT.

This rearrangement joins TRBV5-1 to TRBJ2-5; TRBD2 matches at 15 bases. With 6 bases clipped from V and 4 bases from J, the junction kept 4 bases outside the gene matches. CDR3 length: 15 residues. In germline, CDR1 is SGHRS, CDR2 YFSETQ. For the CDR3, the DNA is TGCGCCAGCACTCGGACTAGCGGGGGGGGAGAGACCCAGTACTTC. Translating it yields CASTRTSGGGETQYF.

The CDR3 coding sequence is TGTGCCAGCAGCTTAGCGTATCGGGACAGGGTACAAGAGACCCAGTACTTC. Encoded protein: CASSLAYRDRVQETQYF. V gene TRBV7-9 combines with J gene TRBJ2-5; the match to TRBD1 covers 9 bases. The germline gives CDR1 SEHNR, CDR2 FQNEAQ (reference sequence). The CDR3 loop spans 17 amino acids. With 0 bases clipped from V and 2 bases from J, the junction kept 7 bases outside the gene matches.

The chain joins TRBV6-4 to TRBJ1-6, with no clear D. This CDR3 comprises 13 residues. The germline CDR1 and CDR2 sequences are MRHNA and SNTAGT. Trimming took off 10 bases at V and 8 bases at J, with 15 bases between the two ends. The CDR3 DNA reads TGTGCCACAAGCGTGTTTGTGGATTCACCCCTCCACTTT. Translated: CATSVFVDSPLHF.

The chain employs TRBV7-2 and TRBJ2-2, with 8 bases aligning to TRBD1. Unmatched junction bases numbered 5, after V lost 2 bases and J lost 6 bases. The CDR3 sequence is 15 residues long. Germline CDR1 SGHTA, CDR2 FQGNSA. As DNA, the CDR3 is TGTGCCAGCAGCTTACCGGGACAGGTGTCCGGGGAGCTGTTTTTT. Translation: CASSLPGQVSGELFF.

The CDR3 coding sequence is TGTGCCAGCTCACCTCAGCGTGGGTTATCCTATGGCTACACCTTC. Its translation: CASSPQRGLSYGYTF. V usage is TRBV18 and J usage is TRBJ1-2, with D uncertain. With 3 bases removed from V and 4 bases from J, the gap between germline ends came to 15 bases. In germline, CDR1 is KGHSH, CDR2 LQKENI. This CDR3 has 15 amino acids.

This sequence joins TRBV27 and TRBJ2-7, with a possible D match to TRBD2 (5 bases). Trimming left V 8 bases short and J 6 bases short, with 11 bases between. In germline, CDR1 is MNHEY, CDR2 SMNVEV (reference sequence). The CDR3 extends over 11 amino acids. The CDR3 sequence is CASWAGGEQYF. The CDR3 DNA is TGTGCCAGCTGGGCAGGAGGCGAGCAGTACTTC.

CDR3 bases: TGTGCCAGCAGCGTAGGGGCCTCCCCCTACACAGATACGCAGTATTTT. Its protein is CASSVGASPYTDTQYF. The chain recombines TRBV9 with TRBJ2-3, with unresolved D. Germline V gene sequence: CDR1 SGDLS, CDR2 YYNGEE. The CDR3 is 16 amino acids. V was shortened by 0 bases and J by 2 bases, with 13 bases between the two germline ends.

V gene TRBV29-1 combines with J gene TRBJ2-5; weak D call: TRBD1 (6 bases). CDR1 is SQVTM, CDR2 ANQGSEA, per germline. The CDR3 covers 13 residues. The V and J ends lost 6 bases and 2 bases respectively, with 13 bases between them. The CDR3 sequence: CSVDSGEQETQYF. In DNA form, the CDR3 reads TGCAGCGTAGACTCAGGGGAACAAGAGACCCAGTACTTC.

V and J are TRBV19 and TRBJ1-1; D is uncertain. Germline assignment: CDR1 LNHDA and CDR2 SQIVND (reference sequence). The CDR3 loop spans 12 amino acids. V shed 5 bases and J shed 4 bases, with 8 bases lying between them. The CDR3 DNA is TGTGCCAGTAGTCCGGCGGGCACTGAAGCTTTCTTT. This translates into CASSPAGTEAFF.